What follows describes a single T cell receptor beta chain. Its cognate antigen is unknown. The sample originates from a study of T cells after yellow fever vaccination. Production of TCR cDNA was by 5'RACE template switching, which also added a universal primer site and UMIs. Each CDR3 protein gets one entry after TCRdb re-called the 5' RACE reads with MiXCR. Among about 140,000 distinct CDR3 sequences listed, approximately 6.6% were seen once. The CDR3 runs 15 residues. Germline V gene data show CDR1 as SGDLS and CDR2 as YYNGEE. V dropped 1 base and J dropped 4 bases, with 12 bases sitting between them. Broader study findings: Most primary-vaccination clones reappeared after the booster (approximately 97% CD4, more than 70% CD8). The CD4 and CD8 compartments had a small share of their clonotypes in common.

The chain links TRBV9 to TRBJ2-1, with D tentatively TRBD2 (5 bases). This TCR came from a man under 40 who received the YFV17D yellow fever vaccine. The material sequenced was CD4+ T cells sorted from PBMCs, taken 10 days after the yellow fever booster vaccination. The CDR3 bases are TGTGCCAGCAGCGTAAGTTGCGGGTATTACAATGAGCAGTTCTTC. This encodes CASSVSCGYYNEQFF. Variable domain in full (rest from reference TRBV9 and TRBJ2-1): DSGVTQTPKHLITATGQRVTLRCSPRSGDLSVYWYQQSLDQGLQFLIQYYNGEERAKGNILERFSAQQFPDLHSELNLSSLELGDSALYFCASSVSCGYYNEQFFGPGTRLTVL.